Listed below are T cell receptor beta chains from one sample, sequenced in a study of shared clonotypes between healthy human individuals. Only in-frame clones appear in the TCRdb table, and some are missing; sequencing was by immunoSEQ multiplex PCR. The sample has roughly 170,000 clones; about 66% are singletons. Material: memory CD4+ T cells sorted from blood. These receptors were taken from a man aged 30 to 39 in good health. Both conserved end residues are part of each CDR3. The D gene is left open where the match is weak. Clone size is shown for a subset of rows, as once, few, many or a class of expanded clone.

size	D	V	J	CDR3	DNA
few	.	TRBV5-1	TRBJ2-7	CAIPPGNEQYF	TGCGCCATCCCACCAGGCAACGAGCAGTACTTC
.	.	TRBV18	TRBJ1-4	CASSSKGGTLVF	TGTGCCAGCTCATCCAAGGGGGGAACCCTTGTCTTT
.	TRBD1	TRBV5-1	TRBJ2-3	CASSKIGQGMGDTQYF	TGCGCCAGCAGCAAAATTGGACAGGGGATGGGAGATACGCAGTATTTT
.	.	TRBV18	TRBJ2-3	CASSGYREDTQYF	TGTGCCAGCTCAGGATACAGGGAGGATACGCAGTATTTT
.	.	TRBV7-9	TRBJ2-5	CASSLGGPQETQYF	TGTGCCAGCAGCTTAGGGGGCCCTCAAGAGACCCAGTACTTC
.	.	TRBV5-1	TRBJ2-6	CASSLAAAFGANVLTF	TGCGCCAGCAGCTTGGCCGCAGCGTTTGGGGCCAACGTCCTGACTTTC
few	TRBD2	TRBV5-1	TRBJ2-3	CASSYGTRQEADTQYF	TGCGCCAGCAGCTACGGGACTAGGCAGGAGGCGGATACGCAGTATTTT
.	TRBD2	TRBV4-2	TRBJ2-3	CASSQYPGLAGEGLDTQYF	TGTGCCAGCAGCCAATACCCGGGACTAGCGGGAGAGGGGCTCGATACGCAGTATTTT
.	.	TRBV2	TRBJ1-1	CASSDYAGETEAFF	TGTGCCAGCAGTGATTACGCGGGTGAAACTGAAGCTTTCTTT
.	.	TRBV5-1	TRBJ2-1	CASSLIAYNEQFF	TGCGCCAGCAGCTTGATTGCCTACAATGAGCAGTTCTTC
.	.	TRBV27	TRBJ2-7	CASSLAGVYEQYF	TGTGCCAGCAGTTTAGCTGGGGTCTACGAGCAGTACTTC
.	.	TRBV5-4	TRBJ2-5	CASSLGGGETQYF	TGTGCCAGCAGCTTGGGCGGCGGGGAGACCCAGTACTTC
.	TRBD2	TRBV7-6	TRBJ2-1	CASSLAPTSGYNEQFF	TGTGCCAGCAGCTTAGCCCCCACTAGCGGCTACAATGAGCAGTTCTTC
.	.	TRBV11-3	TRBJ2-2	CASSLLRATGELFF	TGTGCCAGCAGCTTACTTAGGGCTACCGGGGAGCTGTTTTTT
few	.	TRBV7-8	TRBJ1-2	CASSFPPTYSNYGYTF	TGTGCCAGCAGCTTCCCACCGACGTACTCTAACTATGGCTACACCTTC
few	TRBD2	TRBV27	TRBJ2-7	CASSPISSGRTDEQYF	TGTGCCAGCAGTCCTATTTCTAGCGGGAGGACAGACGAGCAGTACTTC
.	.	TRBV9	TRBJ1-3	CASSGAGTSSGNTIYF	TGTGCCAGCAGCGGGGCCGGGACCAGCTCTGGAAACACCATATATTTT
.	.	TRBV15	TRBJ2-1	CATSRDWGDRDEQFF	TGTGCCACCAGCAGAGATTGGGGCGATCGGGATGAGCAGTTCTTC
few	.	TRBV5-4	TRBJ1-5	CASSFGGLEGTNQPQHF	TGTGCCAGCAGCTTTGGGGGATTGGAGGGGACGAATCAGCCCCAGCATTTT
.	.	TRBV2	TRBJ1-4	CASATNEKLFF	TGTGCCAGTGCAACTAATGAAAAACTGTTTTTT
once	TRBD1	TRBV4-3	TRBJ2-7	CASSQGGQGDYEQYF	TGCGCCAGCAGCCAAGGGGGACAGGGTGACTACGAGCAGTACTTC
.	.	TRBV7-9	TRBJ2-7	CASSLAGVHYEQYF	TGTGCCAGCAGCTTAGCAGGGGTTCATTACGAGCAGTACTTC
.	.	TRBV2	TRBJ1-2	CASSKRNRESDGYTF	TGTGCCAGCAGTAAACGGAACAGGGAAAGTGATGGCTACACCTTC
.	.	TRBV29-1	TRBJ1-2	CSVEDRDGRGYTF	TGCAGCGTTGAAGACCGGGACGGGCGCGGCTACACCTTC
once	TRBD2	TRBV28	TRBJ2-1	CASRPQGLASYEQFF	TGTGCCAGCAGACCTCAGGGACTAGCGTCTTATGAGCAGTTCTTC
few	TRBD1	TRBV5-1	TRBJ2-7	CASSLGQGRSYEQYF	TGCGCCAGCAGCTTGGGACAGGGGAGATCCTACGAGCAGTACTTC
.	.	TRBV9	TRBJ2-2	CASSVGGSGNTGELFF	TGTGCCAGCAGCGTAGGTGGGAGCGGGAACACCGGGGAGCTGTTTTTT
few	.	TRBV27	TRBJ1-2	CASSPDRFYGYTF	TGTGCCAGCAGTCCTGACAGGTTCTATGGCTACACCTTC
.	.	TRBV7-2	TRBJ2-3	CASSSPLSTDTQYF	TGTGCCAGCAGCTCCCCCCTAAGCACAGATACGCAGTATTTT
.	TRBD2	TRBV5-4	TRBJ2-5	CASSFGLAGATETQYF	TGTGCCAGCAGCTTCGGACTAGCGGGAGCTACAGAGACCCAGTACTTC
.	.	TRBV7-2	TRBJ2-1	CASSLTAGVLLGEQFF	TGTGCCAGCAGCCTGACGGCAGGGGTCCTCCTCGGGGAGCAGTTCTTC
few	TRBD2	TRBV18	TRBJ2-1	CASSPASGNGLEQFF	TGTGCCAGCTCACCAGCTAGCGGGAATGGGCTTGAGCAGTTCTTC
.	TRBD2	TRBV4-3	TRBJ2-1	CASSRLAGGTYNEQFF	TGCGCCAGCAGCCGTCTAGCGGGAGGTACCTACAATGAGCAGTTCTTC
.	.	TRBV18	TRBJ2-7	CASSPTRGGVYEQYF	TGTGCCAGCTCACCAACGAGGGGAGGAGTGTACGAGCAGTACTTC
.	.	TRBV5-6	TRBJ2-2	CASSLPFTGSGAGELFF	TGTGCCAGCAGCTTGCCCTTTACCGGATCAGGGGCCGGGGAGCTGTTTTTT
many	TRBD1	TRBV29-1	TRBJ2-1	CSVLGTGLNEQFF	TGCAGCGTGCTCGGGACAGGGCTCAATGAGCAGTTCTTC
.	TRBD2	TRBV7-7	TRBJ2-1	CASSRLGGRAGFDGQFF	TGTGCTAGCAGCCGACTCGGCGGGAGGGCCGGGTTTGATGGGCAGTTCTTC
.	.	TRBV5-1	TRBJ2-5	CASSLLIGSGETQYF	TGCGCCAGCAGCTTGTTAATCGGGAGTGGAGAGACCCAGTACTTC
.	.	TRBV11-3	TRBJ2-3	CASSIENTDTQYF	TGTGCCAGCAGCATCGAAAACACAGATACGCAGTATTTT
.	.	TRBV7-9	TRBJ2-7	CASNSAGRGEQYF	TGTGCCAGCAACTCGGCAGGGCGTGGCGAGCAGTACTTC
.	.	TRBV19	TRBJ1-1	CASRDENTEAFF	TGTGCCAGTAGGGATGAGAACACTGAAGCTTTCTTT
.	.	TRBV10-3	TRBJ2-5	CAISGVGQETQYF	TGTGCCATCAGTGGGGTGGGGCAAGAGACCCAGTACTTC
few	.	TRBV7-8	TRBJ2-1	CASSIPVVMRGDEQFF	TGTGCCAGCAGCATACCCGTCGTAATGCGAGGCGATGAGCAGTTCTTC
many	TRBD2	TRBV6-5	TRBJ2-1	CASSYEREDNEQFF	TGTGCCAGCAGTTACGAGCGGGAGGACAATGAGCAGTTCTTC
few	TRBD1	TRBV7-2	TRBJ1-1	CASSHLGTANTEAFF	TGTGCCAGCAGCCACCTGGGGACAGCGAACACTGAAGCTTTCTTT
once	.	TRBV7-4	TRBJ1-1	CASSLGHNTEAFF	TGTGCCAGCAGCTTAGGACACAACACTGAAGCTTTCTTT